A single sample gave rise to the 2 T cell receptor beta chains below, sequenced in a study of blood T cell repertoires in COVID-19. Some clones are missing from TCRdb's copy, which holds only in-frame ones; the method was immunoSEQ multiplex PCR. The repertoire holds some 350,000 clones, with about four fifths as singletons. Material for sequencing was peripheral blood. These receptors were taken from a man aged 25-40 years with active or convalescent COVID-19.

The chain links TRBV11-3 to TRBJ1-2, with 7 bases identical to TRBD1. Germline values: CDR1 SGHNT, CDR2 YENEEA. V was clipped by 6 bases and J by 4 bases; unmatched bases: 2. This CDR3 has 12 amino acids. The CDR3 nucleotides read TGTGCCAGCAGTTGGGACAGCTATGGCTACACCTTC. Encoded protein: CASSWDSYGYTF.

The chain is built from TRBV11-2 and TRBJ1-1, with D unresolved. Germline CDR1 and CDR2: SGHAT and FQNNGV. CDR3 length: 15 amino acids. Trimming stripped 1 base from V and 4 bases from J, with 13 bases between. The CDR3 nucleotides read TGTGCCAGCAGCTTAGGGCCAGGAGGAAGCACTGAAGCTTTCTTT. Translated, it gives CASSLGPGGSTEAFF.